The 15 T cell receptor beta chains below come from one sample, sequenced in a study of regulatory T cells in long-lasting Graves disease. The time point is: newly diagnosed GD, antithyroid drugs for less than 3 months. Isolated PBMC RNA provided the starting material for the TCR library. Libraries of TCR beta came from iRepertoire HTBI primers plus Arm-PCR of CDR3 regions. TCRdb processed the multiplex PCR reads anew with MiXCR; each CDR3 protein has one entry. This sample carries 450,000 to 500,000 distinct CDR3 sequences, around 15% of them seen once, and the ten largest clones take less than 15%. These data were also reused for a study on T cells in Graves' hyperthyroidism and ophthalmopathy.

The specimen comprised peripheral blood mononuclear cells (PBMCs), sampled at new diagnosis, from a patient treated with antithyroid drugs. Receptor source: a man in his forties with Graves disease.

This clonotype was seen a handful of times. The V gene is TRBV6-1, the J gene TRBJ2-3, with D uncertain. This CDR3 has 14 residues. CDR1 is MNHNS and CDR2 is SASEGT in the germline V gene. V was shortened by 1 base and J by 1 base, with 6 bases between the two germline ends. CDR3 bases: TGTGCCAGCAGTGAAGTCGGCCGCACAGATACGCAGTATTTT. Translation: CASSEVGRTDTQYF.

In this sample, this clonotype turned up many times. The junction departs from the called germline gene at one end, perhaps through a read error. This chain joins TRBV7-7 and TRBJ2-5; 12 bases map to TRBD2. The CDR3 runs 15 residues. Germline values: CDR1 SSHAT, CDR2 FNYEAQ (reference sequence). As DNA, the CDR3 is TGTGCTAGCAGCCCCAGACTAGCGGGAGAGGAGACCCAGTACTTC. This encodes CASSPRLAGEETQYF. The entire variable domain, with the rest obtained from reference TRBV7-7 and TRBJ2-5, is as follows: GAGVSQSPRYKVTKRGQDVTLRCDPISSHATLYWYQQALGQGPEFLTYFNYEAQPDKSGLPSDRFSAERPEGSISTLTIQRTEQRDSAMYRCASSPRLAGEETQYFGPGTRLLVL.

In its sample, this clonotype was seen many times. The rearrangement uses TRBV2 and TRBJ2-7; D might be TRBD1 (6 bases). The germline V and J ends were trimmed by 7 bases and 5 bases, with 12 bases remaining between them. Germline assignment: CDR1 SNHLY and CDR2 FYNNEI. The length of the CDR3 is 12 residues. CDR3 sequence reads: CASNPDSHEQYF. The CDR3 nucleotides read TGTGCCAGCAATCCGGACAGTCACGAGCAGTACTTC.

This clonotype was recorded many times. This chain joins TRBV20-1 and TRBJ2-1, with 10 positions matching TRBD2. The V and J ends lost 6 bases and 9 bases, in that order; junction bases with no gene match: 8. CDR1 DFQATT and CDR2 SNEGSKA come from the germline V gene (reference sequence). The CDR3 has 13 residues. The CDR3 reads CSAGAGGPSEQFF. The CDR3 DNA is TGCAGTGCCGGAGCGGGAGGGCCATCTGAGCAGTTCTTC.

This clonotype was seen more than once but under ten times. The rearrangement uses TRBV5-1 and TRBJ2-6, with a weak D call TRBD1 (6 bases). Germline values: CDR1 SGHRS, CDR2 YFSETQ. The CDR3 has 15 residues. Trimming left V 4 bases short and J 3 bases short, with 11 bases between. In nucleotides, the CDR3 is TGCGCCAGCAGCCAACAGGGTAATGGGGCCAACGTCCTGACTTTC. Protein sequence: CASSQQGNGANVLTF.

This clonotype was observed a handful of times. The chain recombines TRBV29-1 with TRBJ1-1; TRBD1 is a possible D gene (6 bases). The V gene's germline CDR1 is SQVTM and CDR2 ANQGSEA. The CDR3 spans 12 residues. The ends were cut back, 6 bases at V and 4 bases at J, with 12 bases in the middle. The CDR3 sequence is CSVGGGITEAFF. The CDR3 region has the DNA TGCAGCGTGGGGGGCGGAATCACTGAAGCTTTCTTT.

On this clonotype itself: Just one base apart from a much larger clone, this may be a read error. The chain carries TRBV3-1 and TRBJ2-7; possibly TRBD1 for D (6 bases). Between the trimmed V and J ends, which lost 0 bases and 4 bases, there was a span of 13 bases. The CDR3 is 15 residues long. Germline-derived CDR1 and CDR2 are LGHDT and YNNKEL (reference sequence). The CDR3 sequence is CASSQDGRGVYEQYF. The CDR3, as DNA: TGTGCCAGCAGCCAAGACGGCAGGGGTGTTTACGAGCAGTACTTC.

This clonotype was seen a handful of times. The V gene is TRBV11-2, the J gene TRBJ2-2; D perhaps matches TRBD2 (6 bases). Germline V CDR1 and CDR2: SGHAT, FQNNGV. The CDR3 spans 16 residues. Trimming shortened V by 2 bases and J by 4 bases, and 14 bases separated the two germline ends. CDR3 in amino acids: CASSLTRGSGTGELFF. As DNA, the CDR3 is TGTGCCAGCAGCTTAACTCGGGGGAGTGGCACCGGGGAGCTGTTTTTT.

This clonotype was seen at least ten times. The chain has TRBV30 and TRBJ1-4; TRBD1 matches 7 bases. The CDR3 consists of 14 residues. The trim removed 3 bases at V and 4 bases at J, leaving 5 bases unmatched. Germline-derived CDR1 and CDR2 are GTSNPN and SVGIG (reference sequence). The CDR3 DNA is TGTGCCTGGAGCGGGGACAGCCTTAATGAAAAACTGTTTTTT. It specifies CAWSGDSLNEKLFF.

This clonotype was counted many times. V gene TRBV5-1 combines with J gene TRBJ2-3; D possibly corresponds to TRBD2 (6 bases). The V end was cut by 0 bases, the J end by 11 bases, with 16 bases between. The CDR3 contains 14 residues. Per the germline V gene, CDR1 is SGHRS and CDR2 is YFSETQ. The CDR3 DNA is TGCGCCAGCAGCTTGGGAGCTAGCGCCCAACTGCAGTATTTT. Encoded protein: CASSLGASAQLQYF. Full variable domain (outside the CDR3, taken from reference TRBV5-1 and TRBJ2-3): KAGVTQTPRYLIKTRGQQVTLSCSPISGHRSVSWYQQTPGQGLQFLFEYFSETQRNKGNFPGRFSGRQFSNSRSEMNVSTLELGDSALYLCASSLGASAQLQYFGPGTRLTVL.

This clonotype has only a few counts. The chain combines TRBV4-2 with TRBJ2-4, with 8 positions matching TRBD1. CDR3 length: 14 residues. Germline V gene sequence: CDR1 LGHNA, CDR2 YNFKEQ. The V segment lost 2 bases and the J segment 9 bases; nucleotides outside the gene matches: 6. This CDR3 is CASSQPGQGGIQYF. CDR3 DNA: TGTGCCAGCAGCCAACCCGGACAGGGAGGCATTCAGTACTTC.

The genes are TRBV5-1 and TRBJ2-5; D is unclear. The CDR3 is 13 residues long. The germline gives CDR1 SGHRS, CDR2 YFSETQ. The V end was cut by 4 bases, the J end by 1 base, with 8 bases between. In DNA form, the CDR3 reads TGCGCCAGCAGCCCCGAATTCCAAGAGACCCAGTACTTC. This sequence encodes CASSPEFQETQYF.

This clonotype has a count of ten or more. The chain recombines TRBV16 with TRBJ1-2, with D uncertain. Germline CDR1 KGHSY, CDR2 FQNENV. The CDR3 runs 12 residues. V gave up 2 bases and J gave up 9 bases, with 10 bases separating them. This CDR3 is CASSQVERSYTF. The CDR3 DNA is TGTGCCAGCAGCCAAGTGGAGAGGAGCTACACCTTC.

Remarks on this clonotype: A much larger clone differs by one base, so this may be a read error. The DNA of the CDR3 is TGTGCCAGCAGTAGCACAGGGGGCGTCTATAATCAGCCCCAGCATTTT. It is translated as CASSSTGGVYNQPQHF. The chain has TRBV2 and TRBJ1-5; TRBD1 matches 9 bases. After removal of 5 bases from V and 4 bases from J, the junction contained 9 bases not matched to a gene. This CDR3 spans 16 amino acids. CDR1 is SNHLY, CDR2 FYNNEI, per germline.

This clonotype was detected a few times. The chain is built from TRBV9 and TRBJ2-7; D remains ambiguous. V was pared by 0 bases and J by 0 bases, with 7 bases between. CDR3 length: 14 amino acids. Germline V gives CDR1 SGDLS, CDR2 YYNGEE. CDR3 DNA: TGTGCCAGCAGCGTAGCCGCGGTCTCCTACGAGCAGTACTTC. Residues: CASSVAAVSYEQYF.